These 4 T cell receptor beta chains originate from one sample sequenced in a study of T cell responses to AZD1222 COVID-19 vaccine. Assay: immunoSEQ multiplex PCR; the TCRdb copy retains only in-frame clones and omits some. The sample lists roughly 160,000 clones, about 90% occurring once. The input for sequencing was peripheral blood, taken on day 0 of AZD1222 vaccination. These receptors originate from an adult in good health.

This clone was counted between two and nine times. The chain joins TRBV19 to TRBJ1-1; no clear D gene. The CDR3 consists of 15 residues. Germline CDR1 reads LNHDA; CDR2 reads SQIVND (reference sequence). V shed 7 bases and J shed 1 base, with 16 bases lying between them. The CDR3 DNA reads TGTGCCAGTAAAGACCGGGGTTGGGGGAACACTGAAGCTTTCTTT. Encoded protein: CASKDRGWGNTEAFF.

The chain employs TRBV28 and TRBJ1-1; D not certain. The CDR3 has 12 amino acids. CDR1 is MDHEN, CDR2 SYDVKM, per germline. The DNA for the CDR3 is TGTGGCATTGGCTACGTGAACACTGAAGCTTTCTTT. It yields the protein CGIGYVNTEAFF.

Written as DNA, the CDR3 is TGTGCCAGCAGTTCAAGTGGGGTTAACTATGGCTACACCTTC. Translated: CASSSSGVNYGYTF. The chain carries TRBV28 and TRBJ1-2, with no clear D. This CDR3 spans 14 amino acids. V was trimmed by 4 bases and J by 1 base, leaving 10 bases between them. Germline CDR1 is MDHEN and CDR2 is SYDVKM.

This clone has a handful of counts. The chain couples TRBV5-1 to TRBJ2-7; tentatively, D is TRBD1 (6 bases). The CDR3 has 14 amino acids. V lost 1 base and J 6 bases, leaving 14 bases between the germline ends. Germline CDR1 reads SGHRS; CDR2 reads YFSETQ. CDR3 protein: CASSLTRSRGEQYF. In DNA form, the CDR3 reads TGCGCCAGCAGCTTGACCCGTTCCAGGGGCGAGCAGTACTTC.